What follows are 4 T cell receptor beta chains derived from one specimen sequenced in a study of post-analysis software for immune sequencing data. No antigens are known for them. Overall study results and limits: When patients were compared with controls, 5 or 6 TRBV segments were more frequent, TRBV5-6, TRBV5-1 and TRBV20-1 among them.

cDNA libraries of TCR beta carried unique molecular identifiers. TCRdb reprocessed the PCR reads with MiXCR, giving one entry per CDR3 protein. This table has hundreds of thousands of distinct CDR3 sequences, 25% to 30% appearing once. The sample comprised blood. These receptors were collected from a girl between 5 and 17 years old with multiple sclerosis.

This clonotype came up once. The J gene is TRBJ2-2, the V gene TRBV25-1, with D perhaps TRBD2 (6 bases). The CDR3 is 17 residues long. Trimming cost V 3 bases and J 0 bases, with 14 bases left between them. Germline V lookup: CDR1 MGHDK, CDR2 SYGVNS. The CDR3 region is CASSDPRLDPNTGELFF. The CDR3 coding sequence is TGTGCCAGCAGTGATCCACGACTAGACCCGAACACCGGGGAGCTGTTTTTT.

The chain employs TRBV27 and TRBJ1-5; TRBD1 might be the D (5 bases). The CDR3 has 15 amino acids. CDR1 MNHEY and CDR2 SMNVEV come from the germline V gene (reference sequence). The V end was cut by 5 bases, the J end by 4 bases, with 15 bases between. Here the CDR3 reads CASSLSPGGNQPQHF. The CDR3 nucleotides read TGTGCCAGCAGTCTAAGTCCTGGGGGAAATCAGCCCCAGCATTTT.

With regard to this clonotype: A much larger clonotype is one base distant, so this may be a read error. The CDR3 sequence: CSVQTGDTQYF. In DNA, the CDR3 is TGCAGTGTTCAAACGGGGGATACGCAGTATTTT. The chain uses TRBV20-1 and TRBJ2-3; D may be TRBD2 (5 bases). Trimming shortened V by 7 bases and J by 6 bases, and 11 bases separated the two germline ends. The CDR3 consists of 11 residues. CDR1 and CDR2 from the germline V gene are DFQATT and SNEGSKA (reference sequence).

V and J are TRBV20-1 and TRBJ2-7; TRBD1 is a possible D gene (6 bases). Germline values: CDR1 DFQATT, CDR2 SNEGSKA (reference sequence). The CDR3 has 13 amino acids. V lost 2 bases to trimming and J lost 2 bases, with 10 bases between them. This CDR3 is CSARIRDTYEQYF. The CDR3 bases are TGCAGTGCTAGAATCCGGGACACCTACGAGCAGTACTTC.